The rows below give T cell receptor beta chains drawn from one sample of a study of blood T cell repertoires in COVID-19. This table comes from immunoSEQ multiplex PCR, and its TCRdb copy is limited to in-frame clones, with some not included. The data contain about 87,000 clones, around nine tenths of them singletons. Sequences were obtained from peripheral blood. These receptors all come from a man aged 35-49 years with acute or convalescent COVID-19. The CDR3 runs from the conserved cysteine through the conserved F or W. A D gene is named only where the DNA matches it firmly. A clone size is listed for some rows: how often the clone was seen (once, few, many), or a class if it is expanded.

TRBV30	TRBJ2-2	.	.	TGTGCCTGGAGTGTTCTAGTGAACACCGGGGAGCTGTTTTTT	CAWSVLVNTGELFF
TRBV7-6	TRBJ1-1	.	.	TGTGCCAGCAGTCCCTTACAGGGTGGCACTGAAGCTTTCTTT	CASSPLQGGTEAFF
TRBV5-6	TRBJ2-3	.	once	TGTGCCAGCAGGAATACAATGGGAGGTGGCACAGATACGCAGTATTTT	CASRNTMGGGTDTQYF
TRBV29-1	TRBJ2-7	.	.	TGCAGCGTCACAGCCACTTCCTACGAGCAGTACTTC	CSVTATSYEQYF
TRBV27	TRBJ2-7	.	few	TGTGCCAGCAGTTTACGGAGGGGAAGTCACGAGCAGTACTTC	CASSLRRGSHEQYF
TRBV27	TRBJ2-7	.	.	TGTGCCAGCAGTTCCCTAGCGTACGAGCAGTACTTC	CASSSLAYEQYF
TRBV7-9	TRBJ2-6	TRBD1	.	TGTGCCAGCAGTCGGGACAGGGGATTCTCTGGGGCCAACGTCCTGACTTTC	CASSRDRGFSGANVLTF
TRBV19	TRBJ1-1	.	once	TGTGCCAGTAGTATACAAACCGGCCTTCGGGGAACTGAAGCTTTCTTT	CASSIQTGLRGTEAFF
TRBV3-1/TRBV3-2	TRBJ1-6	.	few	TGTGCCAGCAGCCAAGTCCCAATCACGACAAGCTATAATTCACCCCTCCACTTT	CASSQVPITTSYNSPLHF
TRBV7-9	TRBJ2-1	.	few	TGTGCCAGCAGCAGTGGACAGAATGCAGACAATGAGCAGTTCTTC	CASSSGQNADNEQFF
TRBV7-7	TRBJ2-3	TRBD2	.	TGTGCCAGCAGCCAAGGACTAGGGGGCACAGATACGCAGTATTTT	CASSQGLGGTDTQYF
TRBV10-1	TRBJ2-2	.	.	TGCGCCAGCAGCGTGGCTCCGTCCACCGGGGAGCTGTTTTTT	CASSVAPSTGELFF
TRBV9	TRBJ2-3	.	.	TGTGCCAGCAGTACCGGGACTCGGGAAAATACGCAGTATTTT	CASSTGTRENTQYF
TRBV5-1	TRBJ2-7	TRBD1	.	TGCGCCAGCAGCGTTACAGGGGGGTCTAGGGAGCAGTACTTC	CASSVTGGSREQYF
TRBV7-3	TRBJ2-5	TRBD2	.	TGTGCCAGCAGCTTGTTAGCGGGGGAAGGGACCCAGTACTTC	CASSLLAGEGTQYF
TRBV2	TRBJ1-3	.	.	TGTGCCAGCAGTGATTCCCCCCCAGGGGCTGGAAACACCATATATTTT	CASSDSPPGAGNTIYF
TRBV13	TRBJ2-7	TRBD1	.	TGTGCCAGCAGCTCTCGAGAACGGGACAGGTTCTTCCACGAGCAGTACTTC	CASSSRERDRFFHEQYF
TRBV5-6	TRBJ2-7	TRBD1	.	TGTGCCAGCAGCTCAACCGGGACAGGTAACGAGCAGTACTTC	CASSSTGTGNEQYF
TRBV2	TRBJ1-6	.	.	TGTGCCAGCTATCGAACGGGACCCCTCCACTTT	CASYRTGPLHF
TRBV7-9	TRBJ1-1	.	.	TGTGCCAGCAGCTTTGTCCAGGGTGAAGCTTTCTTT	CASSFVQGEAFF
TRBV4-2	TRBJ2-1	TRBD2	.	TGTGCCAGCAGCCAAGATAGGCCTAGCGGGGTCGGGGGCTCCTACAATGAGCAGTTCTTC	CASSQDRPSGVGGSYNEQFF
TRBV3-1/TRBV3-2	TRBJ2-7	.	.	TGTGCCAGCAGCCAAGATGGGGACTGGTTCTACGAGCAGTACTTC	CASSQDGDWFYEQYF
TRBV3-1/TRBV3-2	TRBJ2-7	.	.	TGTGCCAGCAGCCAAGGGAGCAATCCGGGCGAGCAGTACTTC	CASSQGSNPGEQYF
TRBV30	TRBJ1-3	TRBD1	.	TGTGCCTGGAGTGGGGACAGGGTAAACACCATATATTTT	CAWSGDRVNTIYF
TRBV2	TRBJ2-1	.	.	TGTGCCAGCAGTGAAAACTGGCCAGGGGCAGGCAATGAGCAGTTCTTC	CASSENWPGAGNEQFF
TRBV6-4	TRBJ1-5	TRBD1	.	TGTGCCAGCAGTGCCACAGGGGATAGCAATCAGCCCCAGCATTTT	CASSATGDSNQPQHF
TRBV19	TRBJ2-7	TRBD1	.	TGTGCCAGTAGTATAGTGGGACAGTCCTACGAGCAGTACTTC	CASSIVGQSYEQYF
TRBV19	TRBJ2-2	TRBD2	.	TGTGCCAGTAGTGAGGCTAGCGGTTGGAACACCGGGGAGCTGTTTTTT	CASSEASGWNTGELFF